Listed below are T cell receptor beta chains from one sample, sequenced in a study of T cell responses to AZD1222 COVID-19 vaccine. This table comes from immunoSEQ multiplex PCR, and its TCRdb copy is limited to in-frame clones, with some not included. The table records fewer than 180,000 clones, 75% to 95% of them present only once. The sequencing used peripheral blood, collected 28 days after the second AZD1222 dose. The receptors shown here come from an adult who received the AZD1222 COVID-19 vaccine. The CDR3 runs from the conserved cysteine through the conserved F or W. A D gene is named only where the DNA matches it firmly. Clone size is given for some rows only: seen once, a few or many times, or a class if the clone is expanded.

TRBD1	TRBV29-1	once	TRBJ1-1	TGCAGCGTTGTGGGGCAGGGGGCGACTGAAGCTTTCTTT	CSVVGQGATEAFF
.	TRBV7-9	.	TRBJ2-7	TGTGCCAGCAGCTCCACGAGCGTTGGGACCCCCTACGAGCAGTACTTC	CASSSTSVGTPYEQYF
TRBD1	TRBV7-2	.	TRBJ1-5	TGTGCCAGCAGCTCCCCACTGGGACAGGGATTCGGGCAGCCCCAGCATTTT	CASSSPLGQGFGQPQHF
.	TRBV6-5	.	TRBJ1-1	TGTGCCAGCAGGTACCCGAACACTGAAGCTTTCTTT	CASRYPNTEAFF
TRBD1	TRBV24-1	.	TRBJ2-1	TGTGCCACCGGGCTAGCAGGGGGTGAGCAGTTCTTC	CATGLAGGEQFF
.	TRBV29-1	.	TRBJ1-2	TGCAGCGTTGAAAACGACCTATCTCTAGCGACGAACTATGGCTACACCTTC	CSVENDLSLATNYGYTF
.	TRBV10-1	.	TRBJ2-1	TGCGCCAGCAGAGACTGGACTTGCTCCTACAATGAGCAGTTCTTC	CASRDWTCSYNEQFF
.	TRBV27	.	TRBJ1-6	TGTGCCAGCAGTTTGCTCTCCCGAGACTTACAGGGATTAGGTTCACCCCTCCACTTT	CASSLLSRDLQGLGSPLHF
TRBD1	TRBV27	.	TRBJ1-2	TGTGCCAGCAGTTTCAGGGGGAACTATGGCTACACCTTC	CASSFRGNYGYTF
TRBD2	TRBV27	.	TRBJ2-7	TGTGCCAGCAGTTCTTTAGCGGGTGAAGGGCTCTACGAGCAGTACTTC	CASSSLAGEGLYEQYF
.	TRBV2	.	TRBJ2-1	TGTGCCAGCAGTGCCGGGACCTGGAATGAGCAGTTCTTC	CASSAGTWNEQFF
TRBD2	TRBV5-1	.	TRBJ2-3	TGCGCCAGCAGCCCGGCTAGCGGAACCGTCACAGATACGCAGTATTTT	CASSPASGTVTDTQYF
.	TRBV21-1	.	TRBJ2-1	TGTGCCAGCAGCAAAGGACATGTGACGGGATCTTCCTACAATGAGCAGTTCTTC	CASSKGHVTGSSYNEQFF
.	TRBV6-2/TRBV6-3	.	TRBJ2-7	TGTGCCAGCAGTTACGCGGCACCAACCCTCTACGAGCAGTACTTC	CASSYAAPTLYEQYF
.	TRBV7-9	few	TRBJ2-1	TGTGCCAGCAGCTCCCCCGAGACTAGGGGTTCCTACAATGAGCAGTTCTTC	CASSSPETRGSYNEQFF
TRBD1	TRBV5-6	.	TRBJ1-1	TGTGCCAGCAGCTTGGGCCCACAGGGGTTGAACACTGAAGCTTTCTTT	CASSLGPQGLNTEAFF
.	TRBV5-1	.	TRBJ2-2	TGCGCCAGCACCCGGAGTAACACCGGGGAGCTGTTTTTT	CASTRSNTGELFF
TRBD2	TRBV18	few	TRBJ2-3	TGTGCCAGCTCACCTGGACTAGCCTATGATGGGCAGTATTTT	CASSPGLAYDGQYF
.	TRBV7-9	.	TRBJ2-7	TGTGCCAGCAGTCCCGAGGCACAGAGCAATTACTACGAGCAGTACTTC	CASSPEAQSNYYEQYF
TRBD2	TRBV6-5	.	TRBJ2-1	TGTGCCAGCACCGGGACTAGGGGCCCCAGAGAGCAGTTCTTC	CASTGTRGPREQFF
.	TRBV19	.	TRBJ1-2	TGTGCCAGTAGTAAGTCTGACAGAAGTGGCTACACCTTC	CASSKSDRSGYTF
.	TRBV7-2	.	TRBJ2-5	TGTGCCAGCAGCACAGGGCGCCAAGAGACCCAGTACTTC	CASSTGRQETQYF